The rows below give T cell receptor beta chains drawn from one sample of a study of blood T cell repertoires in COVID-19. Sequencing used immunoSEQ multiplex PCR; TCRdb keeps in-frame clones, though not all of them. The sample records around 60,000 clones, roughly 84% being singletons. Sequenced sample: peripheral blood. These receptors were collected from a man between 45 and 60 years old with COVID-19, enrolled during active disease. The CDR3 runs from the conserved cysteine through the conserved F or W. The order of the fields is V gene, J gene, clone size, D gene, CDR3 DNA, CDR3 protein. The D gene is left open where the match is weak. Some rows have no size entry. The others give once, few or many, or a class for an expanded clone.

v_call: TRBV5-6; j_call: TRBJ2-1; clone_size: NA; d_call: TRBD1; cdr3_nt: TGTGCCAGCAGCCGCAACCCGGGACAGCCAAGCTCCTACAATGAGCAGTTCTTC; cdr3_aa: CASSRNPGQPSSYNEQFF
v_call: TRBV28; j_call: TRBJ2-2; clone_size: NA; d_call: NA; cdr3_nt: TGTGCCAGCAGTTTCAACAGGGATGACGGGGAGCTGTTTTTT; cdr3_aa: CASSFNRDDGELFF
v_call: TRBV28; j_call: TRBJ2-7; clone_size: NA; d_call: TRBD1; cdr3_nt: TGTGCCAGCAGCCCCTACAGGGGGGTCCCCCACGAGCAGTACTTC; cdr3_aa: CASSPYRGVPHEQYF
v_call: TRBV6-5; j_call: TRBJ1-4; clone_size: NA; d_call: TRBD1; cdr3_nt: TGTGCCAGCAGTTACTGGACAGGAACTAATGAAAAACTGTTTTTT; cdr3_aa: CASSYWTGTNEKLFF
v_call: TRBV27; j_call: TRBJ1-5; clone_size: NA; d_call: NA; cdr3_nt: TGTGCCAGCAGTTTACGGGGGGGCAATCAGCCCCAGCATTTT; cdr3_aa: CASSLRGGNQPQHF
v_call: TRBV18; j_call: TRBJ2-5; clone_size: NA; d_call: NA; cdr3_nt: TGTGCCAGCTCCCGGTACCAAGAGACCCAGTACTTC; cdr3_aa: CASSRYQETQYF
v_call: TRBV9; j_call: TRBJ2-5; clone_size: NA; d_call: NA; cdr3_nt: TGTGCCAGCAGCGCGACCCGACAGGAGACCCAGTACTTC; cdr3_aa: CASSATRQETQYF
v_call: TRBV5-4; j_call: TRBJ1-6; clone_size: NA; d_call: TRBD1; cdr3_nt: TGTGCCAGCAGCTTCGGGACAGGGTATAATTCACCCCTCCACTTT; cdr3_aa: CASSFGTGYNSPLHF
v_call: TRBV4-1; j_call: TRBJ2-2; clone_size: NA; d_call: TRBD2; cdr3_nt: TGCGCCAGCAGCCAAGATCTAGCGGGAAGGGAACTGTTTTTT; cdr3_aa: CASSQDLAGRELFF
v_call: TRBV10-2; j_call: TRBJ1-6; clone_size: NA; d_call: TRBD1; cdr3_nt: TGCGCCAGCAGGCTGGACAGGCTTAATTCACCCCTCCACTTT; cdr3_aa: CASRLDRLNSPLHF
v_call: TRBV4-1; j_call: TRBJ2-7; clone_size: NA; d_call: NA; cdr3_nt: TGCGCCAGCAGCCAAACGGAGGGCTCCTACGAGCAGTACTTC; cdr3_aa: CASSQTEGSYEQYF
v_call: TRBV9; j_call: TRBJ1-1; clone_size: NA; d_call: NA; cdr3_nt: TGTGCCAGCAGCGTAGCTGGCGGATTGGGCACTGAAGCTTTCTTT; cdr3_aa: CASSVAGGLGTEAFF
v_call: TRBV18; j_call: TRBJ1-5; clone_size: NA; d_call: NA; cdr3_nt: TGTGCCAGCACGACAGCAAGTCAAAATCAGCCCCAGCATTTT; cdr3_aa: CASTTASQNQPQHF
v_call: TRBV5-1; j_call: TRBJ2-1; clone_size: once; d_call: TRBD2; cdr3_nt: TGCGCCAGCAGCAGGACTAGCGTTGGTGAGCAGTTCTTC; cdr3_aa: CASSRTSVGEQFF
v_call: TRBV3-1/TRBV3-2; j_call: TRBJ1-3; clone_size: NA; d_call: TRBD1; cdr3_nt: TGTGCCAGCAGCCTTGCACGGACAGGGGCTGGAAACACCATATATTTT; cdr3_aa: CASSLARTGAGNTIYF
v_call: TRBV7-2; j_call: TRBJ1-2; clone_size: NA; d_call: TRBD1; cdr3_nt: TGTGCCAGCAGCTTGACAGGGATTAACTATGGCTACACCTTC; cdr3_aa: CASSLTGINYGYTF
v_call: TRBV9; j_call: TRBJ1-5; clone_size: NA; d_call: NA; cdr3_nt: TGTGCCAGCAGCGTAGTTGAAAGGGAGGGTCAGCCCCAGCATTTT; cdr3_aa: CASSVVEREGQPQHF
v_call: TRBV5-1; j_call: TRBJ1-4; clone_size: NA; d_call: TRBD1; cdr3_nt: TGCGCCAGCAGCAAGGACAGGGGCGGGAATGAAAAACTGTTTTTT; cdr3_aa: CASSKDRGGNEKLFF
v_call: TRBV18; j_call: TRBJ1-1; clone_size: once; d_call: TRBD1; cdr3_nt: TGTGCCAGCTCACAATCAGGGGGCCGCACTGAAGCTTTCTTT; cdr3_aa: CASSQSGGRTEAFF
v_call: TRBV3-1/TRBV3-2; j_call: TRBJ2-2; clone_size: NA; d_call: NA; cdr3_nt: TGTGCCAGCAGCCGGAGCACCGGGGAGCTGTTTTTT; cdr3_aa: CASSRSTGELFF
v_call: TRBV2; j_call: TRBJ1-1; clone_size: few; d_call: NA; cdr3_nt: TGTGCCAGCAGTGAAGAGGGGCAGACTGAAGCTTTCTTT; cdr3_aa: CASSEEGQTEAFF